The T cell receptor beta chain described here comes from a study of shared clonotypes between healthy human individuals. Genomic DNA of every subset was divided equally among multiple immunoSEQ plates. Per the original data handling: Because ImmunoSEQ provided only junction sequences with no quality scores, the filtering differed. TCRdb keeps only in-frame clones here, not all; method: immunoSEQ multiplex PCR. V, J and clone size derive from that table, while D and trimming were established from the DNA sequence. The data show about 980,000 clones, over 75% seen once. It was into CD45RA+ naive and CD45RA-negative memory subsets that the CD4+ cells were split. Germline V gene lookup returns CDR1 MNHNY and CDR2 SVGAGI (reference sequence). Trimming removed 6 bases from V and 2 bases from J, with 4 bases in between. This CDR3 has 11 amino acids. Whole-study findings and limits: Richness estimates generally favored naive over memory subsets.

With regard to this clone: Its matching antigen is unknown. Other DNA sequences of this sample code for an identical CDR3.

What was sequenced was memory CD4+ T cells sorted from blood. Subset of the sample: CD45RA-negative fraction. The chain uses TRBV6-6 and TRBJ2-5; D gene ambiguous. The receptor was isolated from a man aged 18 to 30 in good health. CDR3 in amino acids: CASSPQETQYF. CDR3 DNA sequence: TGTGCCAGCAGCCCACAAGAGACCCAGTACTTC.